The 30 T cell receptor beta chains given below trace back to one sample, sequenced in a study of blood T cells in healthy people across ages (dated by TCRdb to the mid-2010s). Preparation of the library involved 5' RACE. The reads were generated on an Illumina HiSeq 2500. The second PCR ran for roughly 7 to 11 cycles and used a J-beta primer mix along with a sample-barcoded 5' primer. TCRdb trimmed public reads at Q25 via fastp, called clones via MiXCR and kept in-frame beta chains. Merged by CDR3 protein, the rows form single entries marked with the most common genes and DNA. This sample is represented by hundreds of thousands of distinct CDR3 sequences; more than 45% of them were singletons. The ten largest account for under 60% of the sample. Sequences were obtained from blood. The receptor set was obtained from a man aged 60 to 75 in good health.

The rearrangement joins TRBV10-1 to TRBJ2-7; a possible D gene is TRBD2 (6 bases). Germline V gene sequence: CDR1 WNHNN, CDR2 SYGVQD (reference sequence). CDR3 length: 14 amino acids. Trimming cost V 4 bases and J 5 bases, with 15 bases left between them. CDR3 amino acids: CASSGSPGRHEQYF. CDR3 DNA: TGCGCCAGCAGTGGGAGTCCGGGGAGGCACGAGCAGTACTTC.

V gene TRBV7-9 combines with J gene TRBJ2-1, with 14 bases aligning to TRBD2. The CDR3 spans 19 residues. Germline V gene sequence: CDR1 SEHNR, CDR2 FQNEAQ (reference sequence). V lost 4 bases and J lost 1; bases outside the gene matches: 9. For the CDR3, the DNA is TGTGCCAGCAGCTCCTCGGGACTAGCGGGAGCCTCGTCCTACAATGAGCAGTTCTTC. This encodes CASSSSGLAGASSYNEQFF.

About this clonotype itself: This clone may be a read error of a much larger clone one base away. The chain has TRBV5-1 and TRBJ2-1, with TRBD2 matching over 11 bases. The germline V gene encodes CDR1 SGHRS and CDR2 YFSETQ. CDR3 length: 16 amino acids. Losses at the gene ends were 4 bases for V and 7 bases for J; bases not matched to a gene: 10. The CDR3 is CASSPSNSGRANEQFF. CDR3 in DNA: TGCGCCAGCAGCCCGAGTAATAGCGGGAGGGCAAATGAGCAGTTCTTC.

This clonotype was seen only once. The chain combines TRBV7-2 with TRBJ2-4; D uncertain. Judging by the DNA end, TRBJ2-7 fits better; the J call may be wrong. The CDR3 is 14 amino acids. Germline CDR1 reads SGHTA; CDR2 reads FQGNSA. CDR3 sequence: CASSSGIGPYEQYF. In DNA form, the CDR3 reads TGTGCCAGCAGCTCAGGCATTGGCCCCTACGAGCAGTACTTC.

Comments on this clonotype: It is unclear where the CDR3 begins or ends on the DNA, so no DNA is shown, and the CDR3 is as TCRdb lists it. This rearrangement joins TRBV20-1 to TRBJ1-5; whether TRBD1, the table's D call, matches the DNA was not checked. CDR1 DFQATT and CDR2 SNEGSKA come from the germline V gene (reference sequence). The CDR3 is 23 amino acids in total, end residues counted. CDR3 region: CSARGSYNEQFFGPGTGTQPQHF.

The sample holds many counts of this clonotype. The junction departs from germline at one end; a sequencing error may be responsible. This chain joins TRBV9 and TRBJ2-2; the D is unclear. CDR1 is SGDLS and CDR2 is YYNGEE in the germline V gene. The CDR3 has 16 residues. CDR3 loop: CASTVEGRSASGELFF. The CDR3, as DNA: TGTGCCAGCACCGTAGAAGGTAGATCCGCCTCCGGGGAGCTGTTTTTT.

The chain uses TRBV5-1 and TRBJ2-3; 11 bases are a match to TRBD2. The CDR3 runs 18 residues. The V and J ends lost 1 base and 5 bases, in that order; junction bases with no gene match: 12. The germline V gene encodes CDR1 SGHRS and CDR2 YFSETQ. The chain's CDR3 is CASSLRPSGGLTGDTQYF. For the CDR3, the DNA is TGCGCCAGCAGCTTGAGGCCTAGCGGGGGGCTAACGGGAGATACGCAGTATTTT.

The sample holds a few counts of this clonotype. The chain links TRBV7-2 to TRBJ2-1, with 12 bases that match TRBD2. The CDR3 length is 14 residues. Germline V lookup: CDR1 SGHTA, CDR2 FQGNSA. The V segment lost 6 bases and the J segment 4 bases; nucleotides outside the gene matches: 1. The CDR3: CASSGLAGYNEQFF. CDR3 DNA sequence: TGTGCCAGCAGTGGACTAGCGGGATACAATGAGCAGTTCTTC.

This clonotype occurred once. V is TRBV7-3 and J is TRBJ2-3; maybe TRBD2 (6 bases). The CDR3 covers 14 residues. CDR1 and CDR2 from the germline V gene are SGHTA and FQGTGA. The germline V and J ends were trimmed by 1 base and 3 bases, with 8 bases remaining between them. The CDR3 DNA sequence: TGTGCCAGCAGCTTAAGCGGGACGACAGATACGCAGTATTTT. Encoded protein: CASSLSGTTDTQYF.

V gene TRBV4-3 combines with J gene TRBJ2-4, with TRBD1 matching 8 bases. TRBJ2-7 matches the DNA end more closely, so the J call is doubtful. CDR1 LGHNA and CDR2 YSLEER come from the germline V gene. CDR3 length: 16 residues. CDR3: CASPCGQRTGNIEQYF. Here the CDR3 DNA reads TGCGCCAGCCCGTGCGGCCAAAGGACAGGGAACATCGAGCAGTACTTC.

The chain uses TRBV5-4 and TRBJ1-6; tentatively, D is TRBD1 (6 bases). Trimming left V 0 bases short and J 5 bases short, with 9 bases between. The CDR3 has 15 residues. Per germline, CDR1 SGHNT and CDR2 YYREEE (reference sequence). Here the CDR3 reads CASSLDRAHNSPLHF. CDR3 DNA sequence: TGTGCCAGCAGCTTGGACAGGGCTCATAATTCACCCCTCCACTTT.

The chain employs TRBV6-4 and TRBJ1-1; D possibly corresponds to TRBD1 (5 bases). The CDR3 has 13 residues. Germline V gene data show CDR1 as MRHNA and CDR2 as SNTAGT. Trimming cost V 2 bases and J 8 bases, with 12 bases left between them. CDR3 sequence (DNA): TGTGCCAGCAGTGACCAAACAGGCTGCGAAGCTTTCTTT. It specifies CASSDQTGCEAFF.

For the CDR3, the DNA is TGTGCCAGCAGCTTAGCTAGCGGGGAGCTGTTTTTT. Translated: CASSLASGELFF. The chain combines TRBV11-2 with TRBJ2-2, with no clear D. The CDR3 loop spans 12 amino acids. The V gene's germline CDR1 is SGHAT and CDR2 FQNNGV. Trimming removed 1 base from V and 7 bases from J, with 4 bases in between.

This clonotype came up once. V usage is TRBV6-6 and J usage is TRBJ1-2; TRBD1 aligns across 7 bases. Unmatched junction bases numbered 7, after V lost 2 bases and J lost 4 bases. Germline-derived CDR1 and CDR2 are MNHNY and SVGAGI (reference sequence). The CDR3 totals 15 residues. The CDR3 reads CASSYMNRGSYGYTF. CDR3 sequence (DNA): TGTGCCAGCAGTTACATGAACAGGGGCTCCTATGGCTACACCTTC.

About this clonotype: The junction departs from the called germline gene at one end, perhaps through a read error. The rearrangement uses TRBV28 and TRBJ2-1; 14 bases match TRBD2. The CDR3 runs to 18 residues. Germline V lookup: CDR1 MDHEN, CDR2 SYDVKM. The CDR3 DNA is TGTGTCAGCAGTCCGACTAGCGGGAGGGCCTCTCAATACAATGAGCAGTTCTTC. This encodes CVSSPTSGRASQYNEQFF.

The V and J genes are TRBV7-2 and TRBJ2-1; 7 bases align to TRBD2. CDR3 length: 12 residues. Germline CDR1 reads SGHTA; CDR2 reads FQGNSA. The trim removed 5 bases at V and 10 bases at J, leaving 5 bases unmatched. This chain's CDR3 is CASSRRLAEQFF. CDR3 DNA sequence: TGTGCCAGCAGCCGCAGACTAGCCGAGCAGTTCTTC.

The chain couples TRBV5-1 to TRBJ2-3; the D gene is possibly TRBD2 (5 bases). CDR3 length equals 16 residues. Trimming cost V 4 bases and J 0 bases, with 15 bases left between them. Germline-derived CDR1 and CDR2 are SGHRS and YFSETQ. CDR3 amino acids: CASSPARRTSTDTQYF. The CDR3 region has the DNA TGCGCCAGCAGCCCTGCGAGGCGGACTAGCACAGATACGCAGTATTTT.

The CDR3 DNA is TGTGCCAGCAGCCAAGATCTGGTGGAAGATACGCAGTATTTT. As protein: CASSQDLVEDTQYF. The rearrangement joins TRBV3-1 to TRBJ2-3, with D unresolved. Germline CDR1 LGHDT, CDR2 YNNKEL (reference sequence). The CDR3 is 14 amino acids. V lost 0 bases and J 5 bases, leaving 9 bases between the germline ends.

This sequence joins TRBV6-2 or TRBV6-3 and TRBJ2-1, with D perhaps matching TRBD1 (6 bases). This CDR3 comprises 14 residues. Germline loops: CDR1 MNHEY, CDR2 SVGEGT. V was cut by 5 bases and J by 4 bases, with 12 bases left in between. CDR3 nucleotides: TGTGCCAGCAGTCACAGGGACCCTTACAATGAGCAGTTCTTC. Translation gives CASSHRDPYNEQFF.

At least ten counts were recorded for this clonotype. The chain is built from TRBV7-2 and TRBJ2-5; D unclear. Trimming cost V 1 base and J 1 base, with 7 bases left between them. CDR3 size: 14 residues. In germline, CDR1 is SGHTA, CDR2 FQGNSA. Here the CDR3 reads CASSLGTFQETQYF. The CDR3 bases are TGTGCCAGCAGCTTAGGAACTTTCCAAGAGACCCAGTACTTC.

CDR3 in DNA: TGTGCCAGCAGCCTCCGGGAGTTTGAGCAGTTCTTC. This sequence encodes CASSLREFEQFF. This rearrangement joins TRBV3-1 to TRBJ2-1, with TRBD2 as a possible D gene (6 bases). The germline CDR1 and CDR2 sequences are LGHDT and YNNKEL (reference sequence). Trimming cost V 4 bases and J 9 bases, with 10 bases left between them. The CDR3 covers 12 residues.

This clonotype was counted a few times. CDR3 nucleotide sequence: TGCAGTGCGGGGCCGGGACAGGGGGCGCGGAGTGAAAAACTGTTTTTT. Its protein is CSAGPGQGARSEKLFF. The chain joins TRBV20-1 to TRBJ1-4; 12 bases are a match to TRBD1. Trimming cost V 6 bases and J 7 bases; bases outside gene matches: 12. CDR1 is DFQATT, CDR2 SNEGSKA, per germline (reference sequence). The length of the CDR3 is 16 residues.

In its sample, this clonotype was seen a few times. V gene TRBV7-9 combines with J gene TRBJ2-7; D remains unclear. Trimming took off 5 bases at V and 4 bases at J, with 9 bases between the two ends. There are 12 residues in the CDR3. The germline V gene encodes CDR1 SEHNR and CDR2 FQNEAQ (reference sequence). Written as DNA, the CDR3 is TGTGCCAGCAGCCAGGAAAGTTACGAGCAGTACTTC. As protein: CASSQESYEQYF.

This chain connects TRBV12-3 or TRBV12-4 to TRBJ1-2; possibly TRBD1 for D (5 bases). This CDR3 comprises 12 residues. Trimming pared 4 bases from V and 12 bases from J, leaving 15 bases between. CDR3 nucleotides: TGTGCCAGCAGTTCAGGCAGCCGGGGCGACACCTTC. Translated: CASSSGSRGDTF.

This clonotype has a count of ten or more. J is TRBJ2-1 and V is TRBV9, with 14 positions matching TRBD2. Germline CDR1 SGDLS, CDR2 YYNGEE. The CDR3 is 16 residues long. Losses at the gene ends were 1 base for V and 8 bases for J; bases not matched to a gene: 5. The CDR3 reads CASSVLGTSGSYEQFF. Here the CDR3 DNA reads TGTGCCAGCAGCGTACTAGGGACTAGCGGGAGCTATGAGCAGTTCTTC.

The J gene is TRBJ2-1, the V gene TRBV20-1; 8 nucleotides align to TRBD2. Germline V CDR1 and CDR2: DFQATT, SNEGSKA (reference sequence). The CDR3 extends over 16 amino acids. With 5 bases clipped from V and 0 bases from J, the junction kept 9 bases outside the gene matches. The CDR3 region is CSAPGGGSFSYNEQFF. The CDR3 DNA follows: TGCAGTGCTCCAGGCGGGGGGAGTTTCTCCTACAATGAGCAGTTCTTC.

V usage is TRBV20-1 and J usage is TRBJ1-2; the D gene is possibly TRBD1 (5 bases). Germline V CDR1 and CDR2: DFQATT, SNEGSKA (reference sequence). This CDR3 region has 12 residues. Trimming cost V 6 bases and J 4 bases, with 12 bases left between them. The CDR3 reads CSALGAGYGYTF. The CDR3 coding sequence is TGCAGTGCCCTCGGGGCCGGCTATGGCTACACCTTC.

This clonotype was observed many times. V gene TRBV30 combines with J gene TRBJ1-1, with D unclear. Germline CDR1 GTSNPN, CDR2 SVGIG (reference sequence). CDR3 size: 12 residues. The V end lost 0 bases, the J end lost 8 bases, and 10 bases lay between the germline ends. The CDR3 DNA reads TGTGCCTGGAGTGTACAAACCAGGGAAGCTTTCTTT. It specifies CAWSVQTREAFF.

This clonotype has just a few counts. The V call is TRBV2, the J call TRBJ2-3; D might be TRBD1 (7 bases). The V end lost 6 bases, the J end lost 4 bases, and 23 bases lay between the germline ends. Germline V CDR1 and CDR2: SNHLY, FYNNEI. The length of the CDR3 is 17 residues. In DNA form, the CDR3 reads TGTGCCAGCAGCCCGGGACAGCTAAGCTGGGGGGCAGATACGCAGTATTTT. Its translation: CASSPGQLSWGADTQYF.

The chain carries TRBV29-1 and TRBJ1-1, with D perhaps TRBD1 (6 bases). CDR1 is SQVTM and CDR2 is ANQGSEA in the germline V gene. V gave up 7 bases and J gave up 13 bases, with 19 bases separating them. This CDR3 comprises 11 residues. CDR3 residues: CSGTDREQVFF. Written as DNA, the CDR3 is TGCAGCGGGACAGACCGAGAACAAGTTTTCTTT.